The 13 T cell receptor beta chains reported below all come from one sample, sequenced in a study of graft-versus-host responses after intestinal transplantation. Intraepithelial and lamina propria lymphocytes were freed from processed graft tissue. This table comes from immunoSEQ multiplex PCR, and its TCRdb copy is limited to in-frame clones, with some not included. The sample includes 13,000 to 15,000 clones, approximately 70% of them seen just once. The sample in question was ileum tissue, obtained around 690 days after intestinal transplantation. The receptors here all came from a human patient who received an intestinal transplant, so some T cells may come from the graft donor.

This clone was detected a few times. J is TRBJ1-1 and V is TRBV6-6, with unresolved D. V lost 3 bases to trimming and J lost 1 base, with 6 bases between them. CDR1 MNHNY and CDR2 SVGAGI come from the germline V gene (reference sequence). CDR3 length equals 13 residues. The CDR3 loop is CASSYGENTEAFF. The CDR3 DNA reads TGTGCCAGCAGTTATGGGGAGAACACTGAAGCTTTCTTT.

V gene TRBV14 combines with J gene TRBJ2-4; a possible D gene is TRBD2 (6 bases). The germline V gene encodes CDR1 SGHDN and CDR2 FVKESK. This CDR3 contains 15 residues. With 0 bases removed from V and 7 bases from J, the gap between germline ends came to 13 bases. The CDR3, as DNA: TGTGCCAGCAGCCAAGAGCACGCTGGGGGGAACATTCAGTACTTC. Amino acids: CASSQEHAGGNIQYF.

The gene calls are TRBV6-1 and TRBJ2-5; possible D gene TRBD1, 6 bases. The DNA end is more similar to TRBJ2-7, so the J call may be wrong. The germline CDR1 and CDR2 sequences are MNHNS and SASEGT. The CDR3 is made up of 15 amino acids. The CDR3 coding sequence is TGTGCCAGCAGGGCGGACAGACCATCTGGGTACGAGCAGTACTTC. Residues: CASRADRPSGYEQYF.

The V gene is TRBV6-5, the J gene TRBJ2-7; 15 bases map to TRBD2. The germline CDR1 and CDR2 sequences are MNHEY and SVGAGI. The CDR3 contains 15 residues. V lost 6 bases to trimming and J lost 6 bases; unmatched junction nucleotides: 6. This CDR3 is CASRGLAGGRSEQYF. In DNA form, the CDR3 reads TGTGCCAGCAGGGGACTAGCGGGGGGCCGAAGCGAGCAGTACTTC.

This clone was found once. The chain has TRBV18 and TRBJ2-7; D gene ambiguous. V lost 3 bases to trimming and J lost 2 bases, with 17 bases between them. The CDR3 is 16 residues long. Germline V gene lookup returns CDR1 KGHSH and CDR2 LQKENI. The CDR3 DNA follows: TGTGCCAGCTCACCGGGATGGGGTAGCTGGCCCTACGAGCAGTACTTC. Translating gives CASSPGWGSWPYEQYF.

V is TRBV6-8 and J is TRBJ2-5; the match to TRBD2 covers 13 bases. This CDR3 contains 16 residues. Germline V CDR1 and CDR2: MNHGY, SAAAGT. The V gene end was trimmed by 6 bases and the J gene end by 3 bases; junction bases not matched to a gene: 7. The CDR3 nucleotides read TGTGCCAGCAGAGAGCCGGGACTAGCGGGGAAAGAGACCCAGTACTTC. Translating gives CASREPGLAGKETQYF.

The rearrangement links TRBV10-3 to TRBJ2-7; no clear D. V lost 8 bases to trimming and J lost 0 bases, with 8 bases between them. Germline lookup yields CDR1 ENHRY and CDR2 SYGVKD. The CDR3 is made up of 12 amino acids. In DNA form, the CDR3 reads TGTGCCATCGGCGGCTCCTCCTACGAGCAGTACTTC. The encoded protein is CAIGGSSYEQYF.

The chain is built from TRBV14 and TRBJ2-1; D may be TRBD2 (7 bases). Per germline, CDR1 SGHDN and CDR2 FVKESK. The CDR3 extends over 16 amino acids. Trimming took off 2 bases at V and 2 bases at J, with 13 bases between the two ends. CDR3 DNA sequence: TGTGCCAGCAGCCAACGTGCCGGGGGGCCCTACAATGAGCAGTTCTTC. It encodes CASSQRAGGPYNEQFF.

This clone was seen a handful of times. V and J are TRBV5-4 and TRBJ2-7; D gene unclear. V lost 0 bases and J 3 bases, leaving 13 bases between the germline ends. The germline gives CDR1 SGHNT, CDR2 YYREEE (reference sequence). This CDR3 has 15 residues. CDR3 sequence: CASSLGTATYYEQYF. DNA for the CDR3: TGTGCCAGCAGCTTGGGGACGGCGACCTACTACGAGCAGTACTTC. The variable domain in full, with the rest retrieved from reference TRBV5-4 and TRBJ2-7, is ETGVTQSPTHLIKTRGQQVTLRCSSQSGHNTVSWYQQALGQGPQFIFQYYREEENGRGNFPPRFSGLQFPNYSSELNVNALELDDSALYLCASSLGTATYYEQYFGPGTRLTVT.

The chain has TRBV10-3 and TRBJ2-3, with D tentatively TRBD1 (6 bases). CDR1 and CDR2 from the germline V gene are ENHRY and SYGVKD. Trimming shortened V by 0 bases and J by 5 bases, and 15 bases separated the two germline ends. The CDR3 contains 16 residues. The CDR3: CAISESSQGLIDTQYF. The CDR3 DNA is TGTGCCATCAGTGAGTCGAGTCAGGGGCTGATAGATACGCAGTATTTT.

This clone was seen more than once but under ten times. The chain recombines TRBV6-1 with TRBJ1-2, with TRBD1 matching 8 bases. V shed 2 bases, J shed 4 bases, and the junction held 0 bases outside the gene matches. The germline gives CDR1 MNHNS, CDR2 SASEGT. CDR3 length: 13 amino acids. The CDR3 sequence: CASSETGGYGYTF. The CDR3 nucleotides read TGTGCCAGCAGTGAAACAGGGGGCTATGGCTACACCTTC.

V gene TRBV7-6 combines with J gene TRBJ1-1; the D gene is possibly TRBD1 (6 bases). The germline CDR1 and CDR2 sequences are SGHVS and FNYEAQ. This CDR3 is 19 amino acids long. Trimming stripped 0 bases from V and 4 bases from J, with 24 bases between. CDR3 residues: CASSLASFLSGGWSTEAFF. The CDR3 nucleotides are TGTGCCAGCAGCTTAGCTTCGTTTCTCTCGGGGGGCTGGAGCACTGAAGCTTTCTTT.

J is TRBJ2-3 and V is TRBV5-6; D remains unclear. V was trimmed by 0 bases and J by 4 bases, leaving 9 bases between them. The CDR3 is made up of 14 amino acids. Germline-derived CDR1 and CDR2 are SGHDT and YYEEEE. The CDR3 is CASSLGMDPDTQYF. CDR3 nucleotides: TGTGCCAGCAGCTTGGGTATGGACCCAGATACGCAGTATTTT.